The T cell receptor (beta chain) under discussion was sequenced for a study of shared clonotypes between healthy human individuals. Deletions cut 3 bases from V and 3 bases from J, with 11 bases between. Germline assignment: CDR1 SGHDT and CDR2 YYEEEE. The CDR3 has 14 residues. Sequencing used immunoSEQ multiplex PCR; TCRdb keeps in-frame clones, though not all of them. The table lists millions of clones, roughly nine tenths of them singletons. Sequencing used naive CD4+ T cells sorted from blood. Subset defined: CD45RA+ positively selected. The rearrangement links TRBV5-6 to TRBJ2-3; possible D gene TRBD2, 5 bases. This receptor was taken from a man aged 18-30 years in good health. For the CDR3, the DNA is TGTGCCAGCAGCTATAGAGGAGGTACAGATACGCAGTATTTT. Protein sequence: CASSYRGGTDTQYF.